The T cell receptor (beta chain) under discussion was sequenced for a study of T-cell memory formation after mild COVID-19. It was 5'RACE with constant-segment primers that produced the TCR alpha and TCR beta cDNA libraries, which carried sample barcodes and UMIs. TCRdb itself ran the 5' RACE reads through MiXCR, one entry per CDR3 protein. Among just over 350,000 distinct CDR3 sequences listed, approximately 15% were seen once. The CDR3 has 13 residues. The junction had 7 bases not matched to a gene; V was cut back by 4 bases and J by 9 bases. CDR1 is SGHKS, CDR2 YYEKEE, per germline (reference sequence). This clonotype was counted only a few times. Its antigen remains unidentified. Study findings and constraints: The study detected some responding clones in pre-infection memory, suggesting cross-reactive memory joined. Clones shrinking between day 15 and 85 showed a balanced CD4/CD8 split, and those that grew later tilted toward CD4+.

The chain has TRBV5-5 and TRBJ1-5; 7 bases agree with TRBD1. Sample: PBMCs or a T cell subset sorted from them (not recorded which). The TCR sequence derives from a man aged 18-30 years who had mild COVID-19 (a few samples of this study predate the infection). Cell type and time point are not known. CDR3 bases: TGTGCCAGCAGCCCAGGGGGGGGGCGGCCCCAGCATTTT. This translates into CASSPGGGRPQHF.